These 10 T cell receptor beta chains share one sample of origin, sequenced in a study of shared clonotypes between healthy human individuals. The data were produced by immunoSEQ multiplex PCR, yet TCRdb's version contains in-frame clones alone and is incomplete. The sample consists of about 2.4 million clones, 90% to 95% of them appearing once. The sample consisted of naive CD4+ T cells from PBMCs. As to subset: CD45RA+ positively selected. The receptors originated from a man between 18 and 29 years old in good health. Some clones in this sample may be carry-over from other donors' samples.

V usage is TRBV30 and J usage is TRBJ1-1, with D possibly matching TRBD1 (5 bases). The CDR3 runs to 17 residues. The germline V gene has CDR1 GTSNPN and CDR2 SVGIG (reference sequence). V lost 2 bases and J 6 bases, leaving 25 bases between the germline ends. This chain's CDR3 is CAWSPGPTGARPSEAFF. The CDR3 nucleotides are TGTGCCTGGAGTCCAGGTCCTACTGGGGCCCGTCCCTCTGAAGCTTTCTTT.

The rearrangement links TRBV6-6 to TRBJ2-1, with D perhaps TRBD1 (6 bases). CDR1 is MNHNY, CDR2 SVGAGI, per germline (reference sequence). The CDR3 is 14 residues long. Trimming took 6 bases from V and 6 from J, leaving 15 bases between them. CDR3: CASSSGLRGNEQFF. In nucleotides, the CDR3 is TGTGCCAGCAGCTCTGGACTCAGGGGCAATGAGCAGTTCTTC.

The gene calls are TRBV28 and TRBJ1-2, with a weak D call TRBD1 (5 bases). Trimming took off 0 bases at V and 8 bases at J, with 19 bases between the two ends. The CDR3 spans 16 residues. The germline CDR1 and CDR2 sequences are MDHEN and SYDVKM. The CDR3 region is CASSLWGVASAKGYTF. As DNA, the CDR3 is TGTGCCAGCAGTTTATGGGGGGTGGCTTCCGCAAAAGGCTACACCTTC.

The gene calls are TRBV14 and TRBJ2-7, with D uncertain. This CDR3 is 13 amino acids long. V was cut by 2 bases and J by 3 bases, with 8 bases left in between. CDR1 and CDR2 (germline): SGHDN, FVKESK. The CDR3 reads CASSQLLGYEQYF. The CDR3 bases are TGTGCCAGCAGCCAATTGTTGGGCTACGAGCAGTACTTC.

A few counts support this clone. The chain links TRBV19 to TRBJ1-4, with D unclear. The CDR3 runs to 14 residues. The V and J ends lost 6 bases and 6 bases respectively, with 14 bases between them. The V gene's germline CDR1 is LNHDA and CDR2 SQIVND (reference sequence). CDR3 sequence: CASSLRGSDEKLFF. In nucleotides, the CDR3 is TGTGCCAGTAGCCTGCGGGGATCTGATGAAAAACTGTTTTTT.

The rearrangement joins TRBV19 to TRBJ1-2; 9 bases align to TRBD1. Looked up from germline, CDR1 is LNHDA and CDR2 is SQIVND (reference sequence). This CDR3 is 19 amino acids long. V shed 7 bases and J 0 bases; nucleotides not matched to a gene: 18. The CDR3 is CASTGPPGQGSSSNYGYTF. CDR3 sequence (DNA): TGTGCCAGTACCGGACCTCCGGGACAGGGCTCTTCGTCTAACTATGGCTACACCTTC.

A remark on this clone: Other DNA sequences of this sample code for an identical CDR3. The V call is TRBV5-1, the J call TRBJ2-7; 8 bases map to TRBD2. Looked up from germline, CDR1 is SGHRS and CDR2 is YFSETQ. V lost 4 bases, J lost 3 bases, and 9 bases stayed unmatched. CDR3 length: 15 residues. In nucleotides, the CDR3 is TGCGCCAGCAGCCTAGCGACCGGGGGGGTCTACGAGCAGTACTTC. This encodes CASSLATGGVYEQYF.

The rearrangement joins TRBV5-1 to TRBJ1-5; D gene ambiguous. Trimming pared 4 bases from V and 6 bases from J, leaving 8 bases between. The CDR3 contains 12 residues. Germline CDR1 SGHRS, CDR2 YFSETQ. The CDR3 DNA is TGCGCCAGCAGCCCTGAAGGTCAGCCCCAGCATTTT. Encoded protein: CASSPEGQPQHF.

This chain joins TRBV7-2 and TRBJ2-5; 9 bases are a match to TRBD2. The CDR3 has 17 amino acids. The germline gives CDR1 SGHTA, CDR2 FQGNSA. The ends lost 3 bases at V and 5 bases at J; junction bases unmatched: 13. CDR3 DNA sequence: TGTGCCAGCAGCTTCCCCTTGGAGGCGGGAGGGCCGGAGACCCAGTACTTC. As protein: CASSFPLEAGGPETQYF.

The gene calls are TRBV5-4 and TRBJ2-5; 10 nucleotides match TRBD1. Unmatched junction bases numbered 9, after V lost 6 bases and J lost 1 base. Germline V gene data show CDR1 as SGHNT and CDR2 as YYREEE (reference sequence). The CDR3 extends over 16 amino acids. The CDR3 reads CASTLGDRGFQETQYF. As DNA, the CDR3 is TGTGCCAGCACCCTGGGGGACAGGGGTTTCCAAGAGACCCAGTACTTC. Filled out from reference TRBV5-4 and TRBJ2-5, the complete variable domain reads ETGVTQSPTHLIKTRGQQVTLRCSSQSGHNTVSWYQQALGQGPQFIFQYYREEENGRGNFPPRFSGLQFPNYSSELNVNALELDDSALYLCASTLGDRGFQETQYFGPGTRLLVL.